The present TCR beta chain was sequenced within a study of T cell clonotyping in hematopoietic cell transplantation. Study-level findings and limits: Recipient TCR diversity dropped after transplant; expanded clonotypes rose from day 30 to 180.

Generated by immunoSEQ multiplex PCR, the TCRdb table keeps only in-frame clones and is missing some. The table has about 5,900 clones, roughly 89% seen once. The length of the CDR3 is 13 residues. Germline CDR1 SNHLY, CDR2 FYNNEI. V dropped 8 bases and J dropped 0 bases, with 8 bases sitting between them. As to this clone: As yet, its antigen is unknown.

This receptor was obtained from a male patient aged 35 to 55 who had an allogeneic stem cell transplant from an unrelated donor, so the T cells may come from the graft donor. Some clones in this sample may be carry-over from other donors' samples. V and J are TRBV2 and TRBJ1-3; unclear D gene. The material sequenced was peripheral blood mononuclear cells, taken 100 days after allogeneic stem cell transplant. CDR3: CASAAYSGNTIYF. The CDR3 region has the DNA TGTGCCAGCGCGGCCTACTCTGGAAACACCATATATTTT.